These 20 T cell receptor beta chains came from one sample sequenced in a study of T cells in Graves' hyperthyroidism and ophthalmopathy. Amplification yielded TCR beta CDR3 regions, with RNA transcripts as the source. The primer set for the first-round RT-PCR of the TCR CDR3 was HTBI. TCRdb re-derived calls from the multiplex PCR reads in MiXCR, one entry per CDR3 protein. The repertoire consists of hundreds of thousands of distinct CDR3 sequences, with 15% to 20% occurring once and the leading ten covering roughly 15%. Sequences were obtained from blood. Receptors originate from a woman between 18 and 29 years old with Graves' ophthalmopathy.

This clonotype was detected a few times. The rearrangement uses TRBV10-1 and TRBJ1-6; D uncertain. Germline V lookup: CDR1 WNHNN, CDR2 SYGVQD (reference sequence). V lost 4 bases, J lost 8 bases, and 9 bases lay in between. This CDR3 region has 13 residues. The CDR3 region is CASSADPYSPLHF. The CDR3 DNA sequence: TGCGCCAGCAGTGCGGACCCTTATTCACCCCTCCACTTT.

The chain links TRBV4-3 to TRBJ2-2; D possibly corresponds to TRBD2 (8 bases). The CDR3 is 17 residues long. Trimming took off 1 base at V and 2 bases at J, with 14 bases between the two ends. Germline CDR1 is LGHNA and CDR2 is YSLEER. The CDR3 region is CASSQAPGGGNTGELFF. The CDR3 DNA reads as TGCGCCAGCAGCCAAGCCCCGGGAGGGGGCAACACCGGGGAGCTGTTTTTT.

This clonotype was seen at least ten times. The gene calls are TRBV11-2 and TRBJ1-1; TRBD1 is a possible D gene (5 bases). The V gene's germline CDR1 is SGHAT and CDR2 FQNNGV. V was cut by 6 bases and J by 4 bases, with 18 bases left in between. The CDR3 is 15 residues long. CDR3 region: CASRPPGGGATEAFF. The CDR3, as DNA: TGTGCCAGCAGACCACCGGGGGGGGGAGCCACTGAAGCTTTCTTT.

V usage is TRBV6-2 or TRBV6-3 and J usage is TRBJ2-7; no reliable D call. TRBJ2-1 matches the DNA end more closely, so the J call is doubtful. Germline V gene data show CDR1 as MNHEY and CDR2 as SVGEGT. The CDR3 has 11 residues. The CDR3 DNA sequence: TGTGCCAGCAGTTACTCCTTAGAGCAGTTCTTC. Protein sequence: CASSYSLEQFF.

This clonotype occurred many times. V usage is TRBV27 and J usage is TRBJ1-5; possibly TRBD1 for D (5 bases). The CDR3 is 15 amino acids. V was clipped by 5 bases and J by 0 bases, with 11 bases between them. Germline V lookup: CDR1 MNHEY, CDR2 SMNVEV (reference sequence). As DNA, the CDR3 is TGTGCCAGCAGTCCGACTACAGGTAGCAATCAGCCCCAGCATTTT. Translation: CASSPTTGSNQPQHF.

Regarding this clonotype: Possible read error: a much larger clone is one base away. The V call is TRBV30, the J call TRBJ1-2, with 7 positions matching TRBD1. This CDR3 region has 14 residues. The germline gives CDR1 GTSNPN, CDR2 SVGIG (reference sequence). With 8 bases clipped from V and 2 bases from J, the junction kept 11 bases outside the gene matches. The CDR3, as DNA: TGTGCCCGGAAAGAGACAGGGCGAAACTATGGCTACACCTTC. This sequence encodes CARKETGRNYGYTF.

This chain joins TRBV12-5 and TRBJ1-1; 11 bases agree with TRBD1. The V and J ends lost 2 bases and 3 bases, in that order; junction bases with no gene match: 2. This CDR3 has 15 residues. Germline lookup yields CDR1 LGHNT and CDR2 FRNRAP. CDR3 coding DNA: TGTGCTAGTGGTTTGAGGGACAGGGGGGACACTGAAGCTTTCTTT. It encodes CASGLRDRGDTEAFF.

Ten or more counts support this clonotype. This chain links TRBV6-2 or TRBV6-3 with TRBJ2-7; 8 bases agree with TRBD2. This CDR3 has 15 amino acids. With V trimmed by 4 bases and J by 3 bases, 8 bases remained unmatched. Germline CDR1 reads MNHEY; CDR2 reads SVGEGT. The CDR3 loop is CASSSAGTRVYEQYF. Written as DNA, the CDR3 is TGTGCCAGCAGTTCTGCCGGGACTAGGGTCTACGAGCAGTACTTC.

Ten or more counts support this clonotype. The V gene is TRBV5-1, the J gene TRBJ2-7; D is uncertain. V lost 0 bases and J lost 0, with 10 bases in between. The CDR3 contains 15 residues. Germline V gives CDR1 SGHRS, CDR2 YFSETQ. The CDR3 sequence: CASSLGRSSSYEQYF. Written as DNA, the CDR3 is TGCGCCAGCAGCTTGGGTCGGAGTAGCTCCTACGAGCAGTACTTC.

This clonotype was found many times. V usage is TRBV3-1 and J usage is TRBJ1-1; D possibly corresponds to TRBD1 (5 bases). Per germline, CDR1 LGHDT and CDR2 YNNKEL (reference sequence). This CDR3 is 14 amino acids long. Trimming pared 8 bases from V and 2 bases from J, leaving 15 bases between. The CDR3 loop reads CASRGETSNTEAFF. The DNA of the CDR3 is TGTGCCAGCCGAGGGGAAACCTCTAACACTGAAGCTTTCTTT.

The rearrangement uses TRBV5-5 and TRBJ1-6; TRBD1 aligns across 7 bases. Germline values: CDR1 SGHKS, CDR2 YYEKEE (reference sequence). The V gene end was trimmed by 2 bases and the J gene end by 1 base; junction bases not matched to a gene: 3. The CDR3 runs 16 residues. The CDR3 sequence: CASSLRQGSYNSPLHF. CDR3 coding DNA: TGTGCCAGCAGCTTACGACAGGGATCCTATAATTCACCCCTCCACTTT.

This clonotype has a handful of counts. The CDR3 loop is CATSTRAGEQYF. CDR3 nucleotides: TGTGCCACCAGCACCAGGGCTGGGGAGCAGTACTTC. This chain connects TRBV15 to TRBJ2-7; D possibly corresponds to TRBD1 (5 bases). The CDR3 is made up of 12 amino acids. V was trimmed by 4 bases and J by 7 bases, leaving 11 bases between them. From germline, CDR1 is LNHNV and CDR2 YYDKDF (reference sequence).

The chain carries TRBV14 and TRBJ1-1; D unclear. The germline V gene has CDR1 SGHDN and CDR2 FVKESK. V lost 1 base and J lost 2, with 11 bases in between. This CDR3 is built from 15 residues. CDR3 sequence: CASSQAQELNTEAFF. In DNA, the CDR3 is TGTGCCAGCAGCCAAGCCCAAGAGTTAAACACTGAAGCTTTCTTT. Full variable domain (rest looked up from reference TRBV14 and TRBJ1-1): EAGVTQFPSHSVIEKGQTVTLRCDPISGHDNLYWYRRVMGKEIKFLLHFVKESKQDESGMPNNRFLAERTGGTYSTLKVQPAELEDSGVYFCASSQAQELNTEAFFGQGTRLTVV.

The chain joins TRBV29-1 to TRBJ1-2; no firm D call. CDR1 and CDR2 (germline): SQVTM, ANQGSEA. Trimming left V 0 bases short and J 1 base short, with 9 bases between. There are 14 residues in the CDR3. CDR3 residues: CSVEESGFNYGYTF. CDR3 nucleotide sequence: TGCAGCGTTGAAGAATCGGGCTTTAACTATGGCTACACCTTC.

The chain uses TRBV18 and TRBJ1-2; 10 bases map to TRBD1. In germline, CDR1 is KGHSH, CDR2 LQKENI. The J segment lost 10 bases and the V segment lost 8 bases, leaving 10 bases of the junction unmatched. This CDR3 has 13 amino acids. The CDR3 loop reads CASLAGTGEDYTF. The CDR3 region has the DNA TGTGCCAGCCTGGCCGGGACAGGGGAGGACTACACCTTC.

This rearrangement joins TRBV6-1 to TRBJ2-4, with 9 nucleotides matching TRBD1. Losses at the gene ends were 6 bases for V and 5 bases for J; bases not matched to a gene: 8. Germline V gives CDR1 MNHNS, CDR2 SASEGT. The CDR3 length is 15 residues. In DNA, the CDR3 is TGTGCCAGCAGGCCCTGGACAGGGGATCAAAACATTCAGTACTTC. This translates into CASRPWTGDQNIQYF.

This clonotype has only a few counts. This chain joins TRBV19 and TRBJ1-6; D gene ambiguous. The V and J ends lost 9 bases and 7 bases respectively, with 22 bases between them. Per germline, CDR1 LNHDA and CDR2 SQIVND (reference sequence). This CDR3 is 16 amino acids long. CDR3 nucleotides: TGTGCCAGCCGCAGTGGAGGAGCGGCCCTCAATTCACCCCTCCACTTT. Translated: CASRSGGAALNSPLHF.

Note on this clonotype: Compared with germline, one end of the junction differs, possibly owing to a read error. The J gene is TRBJ1-2, the V gene TRBV5-1; 10 positions agree with TRBD1. The germline V gene encodes CDR1 SGHRS and CDR2 YFSETQ. CDR3 length: 15 amino acids. Here the CDR3 reads CATSWGTGDQYGYTF. The DNA for the CDR3 is TGCGCCACCAGCTGGGGGACAGGGGATCAGTATGGCTACACCTTC.

A few counts support this clonotype. The chain carries TRBV20-1 and TRBJ2-7; possible D gene TRBD2, 6 bases. The CDR3 is 13 amino acids. V lost 3 bases and J lost 5, with 14 bases in between. Germline CDR1 reads DFQATT; CDR2 reads SNEGSKA (reference sequence). CDR3 loop: CSASTGVLNEQYF. The CDR3 DNA is TGCAGTGCTAGTACGGGAGTTCTGAACGAGCAGTACTTC.

This clonotype was detected only a few times. J is TRBJ2-6 and V is TRBV5-1; 8 bases line up with TRBD1. Germline V gene sequence: CDR1 SGHRS, CDR2 YFSETQ. V gave up 2 bases and J gave up 4 bases; unmatched junction bases: 2. This CDR3 region has 15 residues. The chain's CDR3 is CASSFQGAGANVLTF. In nucleotides, the CDR3 is TGCGCCAGCAGCTTCCAGGGGGCAGGGGCCAACGTCCTGACTTTC.